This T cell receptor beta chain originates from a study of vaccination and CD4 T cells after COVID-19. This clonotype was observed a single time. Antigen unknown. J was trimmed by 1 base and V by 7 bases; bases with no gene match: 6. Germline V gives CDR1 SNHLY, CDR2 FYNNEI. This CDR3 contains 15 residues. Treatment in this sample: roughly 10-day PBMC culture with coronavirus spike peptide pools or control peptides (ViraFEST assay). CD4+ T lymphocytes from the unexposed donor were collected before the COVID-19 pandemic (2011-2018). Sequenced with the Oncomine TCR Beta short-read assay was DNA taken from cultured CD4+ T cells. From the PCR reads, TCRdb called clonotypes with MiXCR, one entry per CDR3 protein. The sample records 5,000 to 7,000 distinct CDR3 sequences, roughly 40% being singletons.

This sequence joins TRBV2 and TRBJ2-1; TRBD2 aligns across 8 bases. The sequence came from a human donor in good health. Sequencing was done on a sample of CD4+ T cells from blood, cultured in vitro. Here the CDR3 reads CASTGGVRSYNEQFF. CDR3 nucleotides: TGTGCCAGCACCGGGGGGGTTCGGTCCTACAATGAGCAGTTCTTC.